The 8 T cell receptor beta chains given below trace back to one sample, sequenced in a study of blood T cell repertoires in COVID-19. Produced via immunoSEQ multiplex PCR; TCRdb's table is partial and in-frame only. The sample has tens of thousands of clones, approximately 85% seen once. The sample taken for sequencing was peripheral blood. These receptor sequences come from a human donor in a cohort sampled during active COVID-19.

This chain joins TRBV5-6 and TRBJ1-1; D possibly corresponds to TRBD1 (5 bases). Germline V gene sequence: CDR1 SGHDT, CDR2 YYEEEE. The ends were cut back, 2 bases at V and 1 base at J, with 6 bases in the middle. The CDR3 sequence is 13 residues long. DNA of the CDR3: TGTGCCAGCAGCTTAGGGGAGAACACTGAAGCTTTCTTT. Protein product: CASSLGENTEAFF.

The chain combines TRBV9 with TRBJ2-7, with D perhaps matching TRBD2 (5 bases). Germline values: CDR1 SGDLS, CDR2 YYNGEE. The ends were cut back, 0 bases at V and 2 bases at J, with 12 bases in the middle. The CDR3 has 15 amino acids. The CDR3 spells CASSVDSGKAYEQYF. In DNA form, the CDR3 reads TGTGCCAGCAGCGTAGATTCCGGGAAAGCCTACGAGCAGTACTTC.

The V gene is TRBV6-2 or TRBV6-3, the J gene TRBJ1-1; D is unresolved. Germline CDR1 reads MNHEY; CDR2 reads SVGEGT. The CDR3 consists of 14 residues. V was trimmed by 6 bases and J by 11 bases, leaving 22 bases between them. Written as DNA, the CDR3 is TGTGCCAGCAGCCTAGGCGGAGTTGGTTTGAAGGCTTTCTTT. Amino acid sequence: CASSLGGVGLKAFF.

This clone occurred once. The rearrangement joins TRBV19 to TRBJ1-5; possible D gene TRBD1, 5 bases. This CDR3 has 18 residues. Germline-derived CDR1 and CDR2 are LNHDA and SQIVND (reference sequence). Trimming took 4 bases from V and 0 from J, leaving 19 bases between them. The CDR3 region is CASSSRQGRAYSNQPQHF. As DNA, the CDR3 is TGTGCCAGTAGTAGTAGGCAGGGTCGAGCTTATAGCAATCAGCCCCAGCATTTT.

This clone was found a few times. The chain is built from TRBV29-1 and TRBJ1-2; D remains ambiguous. Germline CDR1 is SQVTM and CDR2 is ANQGSEA. V lost 6 bases to trimming and J lost 4 bases, with 15 bases between them. CDR3 length: 13 residues. This CDR3 is CSVTGSSAYGYTF. The CDR3 DNA reads TGCAGCGTCACGGGTTCGTCTGCCTATGGCTACACCTTC.

This chain connects TRBV5-4 to TRBJ2-3; 9 bases match TRBD2. V was clipped by 4 bases and J by 5 bases; unmatched bases: 8. Per the germline V gene, CDR1 is SGHNT and CDR2 is YYREEE (reference sequence). The length of the CDR3 is 15 residues. The CDR3, as DNA: TGTGCCAGCAGCCCGATAGCGGGGGCGGGAGATACGCAGTATTTT. As protein: CASSPIAGAGDTQYF.

The CDR3 is CASSPPGQGGKSYEQYF. CDR3 DNA: TGTGCCAGCAGCCCCCCGGGACAAGGGGGAAAATCCTACGAGCAGTACTTC. The chain uses TRBV3-1 (or the pseudogene TRBV3-2) and TRBJ2-7; weak D call: TRBD1 (6 bases). V lost 4 bases, J lost 1 base, and 20 bases lay in between. This CDR3 has 17 residues. Looked up from germline, CDR1 is LGHDT and CDR2 is YNNKEL (reference sequence).

V usage is TRBV25-1 and J usage is TRBJ1-1, with TRBD1 matching 8 bases. Germline V gene data show CDR1 as MGHDK and CDR2 as SYGVNS. V was clipped by 5 bases and J by 5 bases; unmatched bases: 4. The CDR3 has 13 amino acids. This CDR3 reads CASSPTGDTEAFF. The CDR3 DNA reads as TGTGCCAGCAGTCCGACAGGGGATACTGAAGCTTTCTTT.